This is a list of T cell receptor beta chains from one sample in a study of tumor-infiltrating lymphocytes in primary liver carcinoma. From the multiplex PCR reads, TCRdb called clonotypes with MiXCR, one entry per CDR3 protein. Altogether about 200,000 distinct CDR3 sequences are present, less than 75% being singletons, with the ten largest covering approximately 7%. Sequenced: peripheral blood. The receptors were gathered from a woman in her sixties or seventies with primary liver carcinoma and hepatitis B virus infection. CDR3s include the opening cysteine and the closing phenylalanine or tryptophan. The D gene is left open where the match is weak.

V gene | D gene | CDR3 protein
TRBV11-3 | TRBD2 | CASSLGLAGPTDTEYF
TRBV11-2 | TRBD2 | CVSSFGRLDTRYF
TRBV5-4 | . | CACSLVSGYEQYF
TRBV13 | TRBD2 | CASSLAGTSGIRTDTQYF
TRBV7-9 | TRBD1 | CASSSGQPRSYNEQFF
TRBV10-3 | . | CAVASLTYEQYF
TRBV30 | TRBD2 | CAWGRLGLADYNEQFF
TRBV7-8 | . | CASSSPRTGYYEQYF
TRBV12-3/TRBV12-4 | . | CASSLRVNTEAFF
TRBV13 | . | CASSRPGRVGEQFF
TRBV11-2 | . | CGSSVESKGTRYF
TRBV28 | . | CASSLSWPWGTYGYTF
TRBV10-3 | . | CAISESEDNEQFF
TRBV12-3/TRBV12-4 | . | CASSLENLHGREEKLFF
TRBV11-1 | . | CASSNRGQTQYF
TRBV11-2 | . | CTSSPVVPRETQFF
TRBV20-1 | . | CSAGGGLLGEQFF
TRBV6-5 | TRBD2 | CASRLSTSLSRYF
TRBV12-3/TRBV12-4 | . | CASSLVWGAQHF
TRBV11-2 | . | CASSLDPGLPLHF
TRBV28 | . | CATQGQPQHF
TRBV29-1 | . | CSVGTVVQETQYF
TRBV5-5 | TRBD1 | CASSSAGTGQETQYF
TRBV11-3 | TRBD2 | CASSFEAGDWETLCF
TRBV4-2 | TRBD2 | CASSQDLTSGSETQNF